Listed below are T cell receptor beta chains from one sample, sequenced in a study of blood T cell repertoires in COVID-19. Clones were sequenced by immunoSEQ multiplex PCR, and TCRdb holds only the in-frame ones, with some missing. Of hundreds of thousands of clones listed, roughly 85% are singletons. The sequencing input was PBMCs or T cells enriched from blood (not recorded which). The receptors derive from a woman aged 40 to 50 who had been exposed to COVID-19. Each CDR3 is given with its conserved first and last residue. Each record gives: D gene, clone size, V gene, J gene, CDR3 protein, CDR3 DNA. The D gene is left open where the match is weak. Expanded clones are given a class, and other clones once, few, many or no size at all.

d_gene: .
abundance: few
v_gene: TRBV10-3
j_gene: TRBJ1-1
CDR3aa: CATGFRNTEAFF
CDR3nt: TGTGCCACGGGGTTTCGTAACACTGAAGCTTTCTTT

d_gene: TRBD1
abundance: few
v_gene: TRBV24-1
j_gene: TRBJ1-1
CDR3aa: CATSDWTGKAFF
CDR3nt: TGTGCCACCAGTGATTGGACAGGGAAAGCTTTCTTT

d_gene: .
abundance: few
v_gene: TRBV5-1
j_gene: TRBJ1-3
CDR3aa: CASTRDSSSGNTIYF
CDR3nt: TGCGCCAGCACCCGGGACTCTAGCTCTGGAAACACCATATATTTT

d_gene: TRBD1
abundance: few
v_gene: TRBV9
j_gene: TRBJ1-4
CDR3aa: CASSPRQGGEKLFF
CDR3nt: TGTGCCAGCAGCCCTCGACAGGGCGGTGAAAAACTGTTTTTT

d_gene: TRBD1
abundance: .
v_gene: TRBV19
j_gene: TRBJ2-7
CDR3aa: CASSPLPGQGTYEQYF
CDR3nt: TGTGCCAGTAGTCCCCTCCCGGGACAGGGCACTTACGAGCAGTACTTC

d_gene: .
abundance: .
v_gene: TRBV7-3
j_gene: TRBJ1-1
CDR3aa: CASSPDGAGATEAFF
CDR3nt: TGTGCCAGCAGCCCAGATGGGGCCGGCGCCACTGAAGCTTTCTTT

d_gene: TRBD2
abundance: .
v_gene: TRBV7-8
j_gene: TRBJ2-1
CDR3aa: CASSPREGSYNEQFF
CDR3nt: TGTGCCAGCAGCCCCCGGGAGGGATCCTACAATGAGCAGTTCTTC

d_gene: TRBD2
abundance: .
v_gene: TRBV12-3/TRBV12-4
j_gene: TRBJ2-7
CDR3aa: CASTRDYYNEQYF
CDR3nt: TGTGCCAGCACCCGGGACTATTATAACGAGCAGTACTTC

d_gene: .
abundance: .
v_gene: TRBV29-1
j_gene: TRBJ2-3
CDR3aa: CSVGLVLITDTQYF
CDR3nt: TGCAGCGTTGGACTAGTTCTAATCACAGATACGCAGTATTTT

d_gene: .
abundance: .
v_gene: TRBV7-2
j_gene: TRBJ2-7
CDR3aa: CASSPRDNHYEQYF
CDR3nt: TGTGCCAGCAGCCCACGGGACAACCACTACGAGCAGTACTTC

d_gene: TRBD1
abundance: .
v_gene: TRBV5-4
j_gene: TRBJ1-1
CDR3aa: CASSLESKGQPRLNTEAFF
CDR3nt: TGTGCCAGCAGCTTAGAATCGAAGGGACAGCCACGTTTAAACACTGAAGCTTTCTTT

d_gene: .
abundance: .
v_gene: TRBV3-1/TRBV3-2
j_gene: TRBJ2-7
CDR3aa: CASSPGERFEQYF
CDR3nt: TGTGCCAGCAGTCCAGGGGAAAGGTTCGAGCAGTACTTC

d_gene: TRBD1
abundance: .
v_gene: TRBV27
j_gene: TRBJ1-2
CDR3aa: CASSPGQGAYGYTF
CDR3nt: TGTGCCAGCAGTCCGGGACAGGGGGCGTATGGCTACACCTTC

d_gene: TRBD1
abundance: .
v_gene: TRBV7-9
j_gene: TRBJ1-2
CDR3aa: CASRNAGGNYGYTF
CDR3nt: TGTGCCAGCAGGAACGCAGGGGGGAACTATGGCTACACCTTC

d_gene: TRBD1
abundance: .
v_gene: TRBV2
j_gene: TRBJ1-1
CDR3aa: CASSRDRGNTEAFF
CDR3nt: TGTGCCAGCAGTAGAGACAGGGGGAACACTGAAGCTTTCTTT

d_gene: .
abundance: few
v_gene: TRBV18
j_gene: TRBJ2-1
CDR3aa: CASSPPGHNEQFF
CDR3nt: TGTGCCAGCTCACCACCGGGGCACAATGAGCAGTTCTTC

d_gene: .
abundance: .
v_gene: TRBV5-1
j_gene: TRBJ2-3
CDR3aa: CASSLSREKDTQYF
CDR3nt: TGCGCCAGCAGCTTGAGTAGGGAGAAAGATACGCAGTATTTT

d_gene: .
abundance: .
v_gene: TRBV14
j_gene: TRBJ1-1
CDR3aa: CASTQGQNTEAFF
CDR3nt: TGTGCCAGCACACAGGGTCAGAACACTGAAGCTTTCTTT

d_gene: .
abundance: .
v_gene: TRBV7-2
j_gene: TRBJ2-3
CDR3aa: CASSLQGISTDTQYF
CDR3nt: TGTGCCAGCAGCCTCCAGGGGATTAGCACAGATACGCAGTATTTT

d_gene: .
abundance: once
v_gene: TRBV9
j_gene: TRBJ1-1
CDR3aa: CASSASRGIVTEAFF
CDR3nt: TGTGCCAGCAGCGCTAGTCGGGGGATTGTTACTGAAGCTTTCTTT

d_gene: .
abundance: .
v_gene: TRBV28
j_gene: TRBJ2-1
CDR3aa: CASSLSGGHNEQFF
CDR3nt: TGTGCCAGCAGTTTATCCGGGGGGCACAATGAGCAGTTCTTC

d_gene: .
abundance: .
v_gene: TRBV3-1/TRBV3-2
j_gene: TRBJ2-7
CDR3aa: CASSPNRAEQYF
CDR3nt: TGTGCCAGCAGCCCCAACAGGGCCGAGCAGTACTTC

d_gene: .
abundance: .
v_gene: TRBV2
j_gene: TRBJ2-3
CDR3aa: CASSQGGGRGDTQYF
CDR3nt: TGTGCCAGCAGCCAAGGGGGGGGCCGTGGAGATACGCAGTATTTT

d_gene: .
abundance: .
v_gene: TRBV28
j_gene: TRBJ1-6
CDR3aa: CASSLQGIDGSPLHF
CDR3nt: TGTGCCAGCAGTTTACAGGGGATCGACGGTTCACCCCTCCACTTT

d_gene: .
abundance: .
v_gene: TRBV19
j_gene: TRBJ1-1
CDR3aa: CASSPTDRNTEAFF
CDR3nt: TGTGCCAGTAGTCCCACGGACAGGAACACTGAAGCTTTCTTT

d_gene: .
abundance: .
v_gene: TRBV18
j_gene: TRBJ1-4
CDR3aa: CASFGGRAPSTNEKLFF
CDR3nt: TGTGCCAGCTTTGGGGGCCGAGCCCCTTCAACTAATGAAAAACTGTTTTTT

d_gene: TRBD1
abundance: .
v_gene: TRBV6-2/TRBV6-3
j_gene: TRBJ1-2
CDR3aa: CASSSQGQEGYTF
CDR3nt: TGTGCCAGCAGTTCACAGGGGCAAGAGGGCTACACCTTC

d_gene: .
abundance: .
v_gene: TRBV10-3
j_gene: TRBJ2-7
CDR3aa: CAISDGGREQYF
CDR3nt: TGTGCCATCAGTGACGGTGGGCGCGAGCAGTACTTC

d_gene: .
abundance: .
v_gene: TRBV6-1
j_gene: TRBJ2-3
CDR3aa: CASSERGGGTDTQYF
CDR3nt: TGTGCCAGCAGTGAAAGGGGTGGGGGCACAGATACGCAGTATTTT

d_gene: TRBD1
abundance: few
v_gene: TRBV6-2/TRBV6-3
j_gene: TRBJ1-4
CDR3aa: CASSRQGRDEKLFF
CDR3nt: TGTGCCAGCAGTCGACAGGGAAGAGACGAAAAACTGTTTTTT

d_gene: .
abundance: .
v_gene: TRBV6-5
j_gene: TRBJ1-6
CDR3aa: CASSYSRREPRTPLHF
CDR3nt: TGTGCCAGCAGTTACTCGAGGAGGGAGCCAAGGACACCCCTCCACTTT